Reported below is one T cell receptor beta chain. Germline CDR1 MGHDK, CDR2 SYGVNS. The CDR3 is 13 residues long. V lost 6 bases and J 4 bases, leaving 10 bases between the germline ends. Original processing notes: For nucleated cells, counts were estimated from reference gene primer amplification. Using immunoSEQ multiplex PCR, the repertoire was profiled, and TCRdb retains in-frame clones only, with some absent. V and J calls and clone size come straight from that table; D and trimming were deduced from the DNA. This sample carries 240,000 or so clones, around 84% of them seen once, and the ten largest clones take under 9%. The data were taken from a study of blood T cell repertoires in COVID-19. Study overall: Whether acute or convalescent, the COVID-19 samples came from the United States, Italy and Spain. PBMCs, B-cell-depleted T cells, or T cells provided the cDNA or gDNA that made up the material.

V gene TRBV25-1 combines with J gene TRBJ1-5; possible D gene TRBD1, 6 bases. This receptor was identified in a woman in her 70s with active or convalescent COVID-19. The sequenced sample consisted of peripheral blood. The CDR3 sequence: CASRSGANQPQHF. The CDR3 DNA reads TGTGCCAGCAGGTCAGGGGCTAATCAGCCCCAGCATTTT.